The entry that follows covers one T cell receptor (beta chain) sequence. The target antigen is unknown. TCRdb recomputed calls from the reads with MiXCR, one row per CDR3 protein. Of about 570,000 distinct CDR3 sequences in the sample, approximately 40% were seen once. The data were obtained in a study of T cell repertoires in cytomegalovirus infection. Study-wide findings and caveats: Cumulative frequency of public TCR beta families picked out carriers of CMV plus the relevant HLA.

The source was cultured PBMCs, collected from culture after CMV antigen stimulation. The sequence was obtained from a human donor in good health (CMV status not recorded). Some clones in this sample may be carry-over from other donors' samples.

The CDR3, as DNA: TGCGCCAGCAGCCAAGAGAGAACCACTAGCATCGTGTCATATACGCAGTATTTT. It is translated as CASSQERTTSIVSYTQYF. The chain employs TRBV4-1 and TRBJ2-3; perhaps TRBD2 as D (6 bases). Trimming took off 0 bases at V and 7 bases at J, with 23 bases between the two ends. The CDR3 totals 18 residues. The germline CDR1 and CDR2 sequences are MGHRA and YSYEKL.